This T cell receptor (beta chain) was obtained from a study of Ad26.COV2.S vaccination and SARS-CoV-2 variants. Turning to the study itself: In the study, Ad26.COV2.S was injected intramuscularly once, or twice 56 days apart. Whole-study findings and limits: CD8+ and CD4+ T cells specific for spike reportedly responded with substantial breadth after vaccination.

Notes on this clone: Its antigen is as yet unknown.

Measured with immunoSEQ multiplex PCR; TCRdb has only the in-frame clones, and not every one. The sample has roughly 510,000 clones, roughly 87% seen once. Described treatment: over 15 received Ad26.COV2.S at low or high dose, single or two shots; roughly five received placebo; per-sample allocation not given. The study sampled participants on day 63 after the first vaccine or placebo injection. This person who donated was an adult of 18-55 years in Boston. The input for sequencing was peripheral blood, taken in a trial of Ad26.COV2.S vaccine versus placebo. This TCR was recovered from a person between 18 and 65 years old who received the Ad26.COV2.S COVID-19 vaccine or a placebo.

CDR3 DNA: TGTGCCAGCAGTTTGAGGGGGGTAAGGGGGTCACCCCTCCACTTT. This gives the protein CASSLRGVRGSPLHF. The chain couples TRBV6-1 to TRBJ1-6; TRBD1 is a possible D gene (6 bases). There are 15 residues in the CDR3. V gave up 5 bases and J gave up 10 bases, with 18 bases separating them. Germline CDR1 is MNHNS and CDR2 is SASEGT.